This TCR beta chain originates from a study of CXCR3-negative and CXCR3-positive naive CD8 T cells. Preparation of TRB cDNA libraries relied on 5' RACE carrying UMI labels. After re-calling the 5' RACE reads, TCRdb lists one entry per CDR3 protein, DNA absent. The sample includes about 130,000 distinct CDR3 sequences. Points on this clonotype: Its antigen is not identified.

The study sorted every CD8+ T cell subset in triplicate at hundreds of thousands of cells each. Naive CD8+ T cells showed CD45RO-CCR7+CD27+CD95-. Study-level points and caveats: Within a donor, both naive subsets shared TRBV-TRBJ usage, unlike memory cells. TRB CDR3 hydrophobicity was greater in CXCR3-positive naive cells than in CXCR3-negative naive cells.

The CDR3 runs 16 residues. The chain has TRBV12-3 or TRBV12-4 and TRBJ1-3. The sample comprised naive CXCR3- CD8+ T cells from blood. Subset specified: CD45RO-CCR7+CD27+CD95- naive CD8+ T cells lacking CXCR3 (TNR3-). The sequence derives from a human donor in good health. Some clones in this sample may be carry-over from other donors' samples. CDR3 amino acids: CASTVSVRDSGNTIYF.